This TCR beta chain is drawn from a study of response to subunit inactivated influenza vaccine. Study findings and constraints: Few additional T cells are recruited per seasonal influenza vaccination, authors suggested.

TCRdb re-called the RT-PCR reads through MiXCR, storing one row per CDR3 protein. Of 450,000 to 500,000 distinct CDR3 sequences in the sample, over 9.5% were seen once. Germline loops: CDR1 KGHDR, CDR2 SFDVKD. Germline trimming cut 2 bases from V and 2 bases from J; bases unmatched to any gene: 5. The CDR3 is 18 residues long. On this clonotype itself: Its antigen remains unknown.

Sample: PBMCs from blood, taken roughly 46 days after vaccination. The chain combines TRBV24-1 with TRBJ2-3; 14 positions agree with TRBD2. The TCR comes from a man in his fifties who received an inactivated influenza vaccine. CDR3 region: CATSDSGLAGGITDTQYF. The CDR3 DNA reads TGTGCCACCAGTGATTCCGGACTAGCGGGGGGAATCACAGATACGCAGTATTTT.